The clone carrying this T cell receptor beta chain was detected only a few times. These data belong to a study of cytotoxic CD8 clonotypes in ibrutinib-treated CLL. Overall study context: On average, each sample had roughly 260,000 productive templates and about 89,000 productive rearrangements.

Method: immunoSEQ multiplex PCR; TCRdb's copy keeps in-frame clones and lacks some. The table shows more than 110,000 clones, with over 75% occurring only once. V was trimmed by 2 bases and J by 5 bases, leaving 12 bases between them. The CDR3 covers 14 residues. Germline V gene sequence: CDR1 MNHEY, CDR2 SVGAGI. The source material was PBMCs, sampled after 36 months of ibrutinib treatment. This chain links TRBV6-5 with TRBJ1-2; maybe TRBD1 (5 bases). This receptor was obtained from a human donor with chronic lymphocytic leukemia. CDR3 protein: CASSYDRAPYGYTF. DNA for the CDR3: TGTGCCAGCAGTTACGACAGAGCCCCTTATGGCTACACCTTC.